Listed below are T cell receptor beta chains from one sample, sequenced in a study of T cell responses to AZD1222 COVID-19 vaccine. The table came from immunoSEQ multiplex PCR; TCRdb's copy has only in-frame clones and leaves some out. Of more than 150,000 clones listed, 70% to 90% are singletons. The sequencing used peripheral blood, collected on day 0 of AZD1222 vaccination. These receptors were taken from an adult in good health. Each CDR3 is given with its conserved first and last residue. Fields, in order: CDR3 protein, CDR3 DNA, J gene, V gene, clone size, D gene. D genes are given only for firm matches. A row's size may be missing; if present it is once, few, many or a size class.

CDR3: CASSVVGEGPNTEAFF
DNA: TGTGCCAGCAGCGTAGTTGGGGAAGGACCGAACACTGAAGCTTTCTTT
J: TRBJ1-1
V: TRBV9
size: NA
D: NA

CDR3: CASSFSGTEETQYF
DNA: TGTGCCAGCAGCTTTTCCGGGACAGAAGAGACCCAGTACTTC
J: TRBJ2-5
V: TRBV7-2
size: NA
D: TRBD1

CDR3: CASSESGGAEYF
DNA: TGTGCCAGCAGTGAGTCGGGGGGCGCCGAGTACTTC
J: TRBJ2-7
V: TRBV25-1
size: NA
D: NA

CDR3: CASRLAGESTDTQYF
DNA: TGCGCCAGCAGATTAGCGGGAGAGTCCACAGATACGCAGTATTTT
J: TRBJ2-3
V: TRBV5-1
size: NA
D: TRBD2

CDR3: CASSLVRGPDTQYF
DNA: TGTGCCAGCAGCTTAGTAAGGGGCCCAGATACGCAGTATTTT
J: TRBJ2-3
V: TRBV7-2
size: NA
D: NA

CDR3: CASSFGLFRLGTSGANVLTF
DNA: TGTGCCAGCAGTTTTGGGCTATTCCGACTAGGGACGTCTGGGGCCAACGTCCTGACTTTC
J: TRBJ2-6
V: TRBV28
size: once
D: NA

CDR3: CASSLGPNQPQHF
DNA: TGCGCCAGCAGCTTAGGGCCGAATCAGCCCCAGCATTTT
J: TRBJ1-5
V: TRBV5-1
size: NA
D: NA

CDR3: CASSLIPGLSYEQYF
DNA: TGTGCCAGCAGTTTAATACCAGGGCTCTCCTACGAGCAGTACTTC
J: TRBJ2-7
V: TRBV28
size: NA
D: NA

CDR3: CATSRDPANSPLHF
DNA: TGTGCCACCAGCAGAGATCCGGCGAATTCACCCCTCCACTTT
J: TRBJ1-6
V: TRBV15
size: NA
D: NA

CDR3: CASSLIPGLAGDNEQFF
DNA: TGTGCCAGCAGCTTAATCCCGGGACTAGCGGGGGACAATGAGCAGTTCTTC
J: TRBJ2-1
V: TRBV7-3
size: NA
D: TRBD2

CDR3: CASRPDRSGNTIYF
DNA: TGCGCCAGCAGACCCGACAGGTCTGGAAACACCATATATTTT
J: TRBJ1-3
V: TRBV5-1
size: NA
D: NA

CDR3: CASSLGVKGYGYTF
DNA: TGTGCCAGCAGCTTAGGGGTAAAGGGCTATGGCTACACCTTC
J: TRBJ1-2
V: TRBV13
size: NA
D: NA

CDR3: CASKGPLNTEAFF
DNA: TGTGCCAGCAAGGGACCGTTGAACACTGAAGCTTTCTTT
J: TRBJ1-1
V: TRBV27
size: NA
D: NA

CDR3: CASSQPLGAKNIQYF
DNA: TGCGCCAGCAGCCAACCCTTGGGAGCCAAAAACATTCAGTACTTC
J: TRBJ2-4
V: TRBV4-1
size: NA
D: NA

CDR3: CASRQPSGGRSSTDTQYF
DNA: TGTGCCAGCAGGCAGCCTAGCGGGGGGCGGAGTAGCACAGATACGCAGTATTTT
J: TRBJ2-3
V: TRBV2
size: NA
D: TRBD2

CDR3: CASSREGVGNQPQHF
DNA: TGTGCCAGTAGTCGGGAAGGAGTAGGCAATCAGCCCCAGCATTTT
J: TRBJ1-5
V: TRBV19
size: NA
D: NA

CDR3: CASSQDGGHAVLEQYF
DNA: TGCGCCAGCAGCCAAGATGGCGGACACGCGGTATTGGAGCAGTACTTC
J: TRBJ2-7
V: TRBV4-3
size: NA
D: NA

CDR3: CASKALGGNQPQHF
DNA: TGTGCCAGCAAGGCCCTGGGGGGAAATCAGCCCCAGCATTTT
J: TRBJ1-5
V: TRBV28
size: NA
D: NA

CDR3: CASKDRGPSPLHF
DNA: TGTGCCAGCAAGGACAGGGGGCCTTCACCCCTCCACTTT
J: TRBJ1-6
V: TRBV27
size: NA
D: TRBD1

CDR3: CASSPGTDNQPQHF
DNA: TGCGCCAGCAGCCCCGGGACAGACAATCAGCCCCAGCATTTT
J: TRBJ1-5
V: TRBV4-1
size: NA
D: TRBD1

CDR3: CASRDRTYEQYF
DNA: TGTGCCAGCAGGGACAGGACGTACGAGCAGTACTTC
J: TRBJ2-7
V: TRBV2
size: NA
D: TRBD1

CDR3: CASSSPTSSGHEQYF
DNA: TGTGCCAGCAGTTCTCCGACAAGTTCTGGTCACGAGCAGTACTTC
J: TRBJ2-7
V: TRBV27
size: NA
D: NA

CDR3: CASSLGLHYEQYF
DNA: TGTGCCAGCAGTTTAGGACTCCACTACGAGCAGTACTTC
J: TRBJ2-7
V: TRBV27
size: NA
D: NA

CDR3: CASSLARGVQDSMNTEAFF
DNA: TGCGCCAGCAGCTTGGCCAGGGGTGTACAGGATTCCATGAACACTGAAGCTTTCTTT
J: TRBJ1-1
V: TRBV5-1
size: NA
D: NA

CDR3: CAISALGREAGEQYF
DNA: TGTGCCATCAGCGCTCTTGGACGGGAGGCTGGGGAGCAGTACTTC
J: TRBJ2-7
V: TRBV10-3
size: NA
D: TRBD2

CDR3: CASSPVGSGLTLSYEQYF
DNA: TGTGCCAGCAGCCCGGTGGGTAGCGGGCTTACCCTCTCCTACGAGCAGTACTTC
J: TRBJ2-7
V: TRBV9
size: NA
D: TRBD2

CDR3: CAWSVDRSYEQYF
DNA: TGTGCCTGGAGTGTCGACAGGTCCTACGAGCAGTACTTC
J: TRBJ2-7
V: TRBV30
size: NA
D: NA